Following are 2 T cell receptor beta chains from one sample sequenced in a study of Ad26.COV2.S vaccination and SARS-CoV-2 variants. The data were produced by immunoSEQ multiplex PCR, yet TCRdb's version contains in-frame clones alone and is incomplete. The sample lists around 420,000 clones; approximately 87% were seen once. The treatment was: around 19 received Ad26.COV2.S at low or high dose, single or two shots; roughly 5 received placebo; per-sample allocation not given. At day 63 after the first vaccine or placebo injection, samples were drawn. Sequencing used peripheral blood, obtained in a trial of Ad26.COV2.S vaccine versus placebo. These TCRs come from a person aged 18-65 years who received the Ad26.COV2.S COVID-19 vaccine or a placebo.

The chain joins TRBV29-1 to TRBJ1-1; D is uncertain. V lost 4 bases and J 0 bases, leaving 9 bases between the germline ends. CDR1 is SQVTM, CDR2 ANQGSEA, per germline. The CDR3 totals 13 residues. The DNA for the CDR3 is TGCAGCGTTGCAACAGAACTGAACACTGAAGCTTTCTTT. As protein: CSVATELNTEAFF.

The gene calls are TRBV5-6 and TRBJ1-1, with 7 bases lining up with TRBD1. The CDR3 has 18 amino acids. With 6 bases clipped from V and 0 bases from J, the junction kept 17 bases outside the gene matches. The germline V gene encodes CDR1 SGHDT and CDR2 YYEEEE. This CDR3 reads CASNIRGLKGRMNTEAFF. CDR3 nucleotide sequence: TGTGCCAGCAATATTAGGGGGCTTAAGGGTCGGATGAACACTGAAGCTTTCTTT.